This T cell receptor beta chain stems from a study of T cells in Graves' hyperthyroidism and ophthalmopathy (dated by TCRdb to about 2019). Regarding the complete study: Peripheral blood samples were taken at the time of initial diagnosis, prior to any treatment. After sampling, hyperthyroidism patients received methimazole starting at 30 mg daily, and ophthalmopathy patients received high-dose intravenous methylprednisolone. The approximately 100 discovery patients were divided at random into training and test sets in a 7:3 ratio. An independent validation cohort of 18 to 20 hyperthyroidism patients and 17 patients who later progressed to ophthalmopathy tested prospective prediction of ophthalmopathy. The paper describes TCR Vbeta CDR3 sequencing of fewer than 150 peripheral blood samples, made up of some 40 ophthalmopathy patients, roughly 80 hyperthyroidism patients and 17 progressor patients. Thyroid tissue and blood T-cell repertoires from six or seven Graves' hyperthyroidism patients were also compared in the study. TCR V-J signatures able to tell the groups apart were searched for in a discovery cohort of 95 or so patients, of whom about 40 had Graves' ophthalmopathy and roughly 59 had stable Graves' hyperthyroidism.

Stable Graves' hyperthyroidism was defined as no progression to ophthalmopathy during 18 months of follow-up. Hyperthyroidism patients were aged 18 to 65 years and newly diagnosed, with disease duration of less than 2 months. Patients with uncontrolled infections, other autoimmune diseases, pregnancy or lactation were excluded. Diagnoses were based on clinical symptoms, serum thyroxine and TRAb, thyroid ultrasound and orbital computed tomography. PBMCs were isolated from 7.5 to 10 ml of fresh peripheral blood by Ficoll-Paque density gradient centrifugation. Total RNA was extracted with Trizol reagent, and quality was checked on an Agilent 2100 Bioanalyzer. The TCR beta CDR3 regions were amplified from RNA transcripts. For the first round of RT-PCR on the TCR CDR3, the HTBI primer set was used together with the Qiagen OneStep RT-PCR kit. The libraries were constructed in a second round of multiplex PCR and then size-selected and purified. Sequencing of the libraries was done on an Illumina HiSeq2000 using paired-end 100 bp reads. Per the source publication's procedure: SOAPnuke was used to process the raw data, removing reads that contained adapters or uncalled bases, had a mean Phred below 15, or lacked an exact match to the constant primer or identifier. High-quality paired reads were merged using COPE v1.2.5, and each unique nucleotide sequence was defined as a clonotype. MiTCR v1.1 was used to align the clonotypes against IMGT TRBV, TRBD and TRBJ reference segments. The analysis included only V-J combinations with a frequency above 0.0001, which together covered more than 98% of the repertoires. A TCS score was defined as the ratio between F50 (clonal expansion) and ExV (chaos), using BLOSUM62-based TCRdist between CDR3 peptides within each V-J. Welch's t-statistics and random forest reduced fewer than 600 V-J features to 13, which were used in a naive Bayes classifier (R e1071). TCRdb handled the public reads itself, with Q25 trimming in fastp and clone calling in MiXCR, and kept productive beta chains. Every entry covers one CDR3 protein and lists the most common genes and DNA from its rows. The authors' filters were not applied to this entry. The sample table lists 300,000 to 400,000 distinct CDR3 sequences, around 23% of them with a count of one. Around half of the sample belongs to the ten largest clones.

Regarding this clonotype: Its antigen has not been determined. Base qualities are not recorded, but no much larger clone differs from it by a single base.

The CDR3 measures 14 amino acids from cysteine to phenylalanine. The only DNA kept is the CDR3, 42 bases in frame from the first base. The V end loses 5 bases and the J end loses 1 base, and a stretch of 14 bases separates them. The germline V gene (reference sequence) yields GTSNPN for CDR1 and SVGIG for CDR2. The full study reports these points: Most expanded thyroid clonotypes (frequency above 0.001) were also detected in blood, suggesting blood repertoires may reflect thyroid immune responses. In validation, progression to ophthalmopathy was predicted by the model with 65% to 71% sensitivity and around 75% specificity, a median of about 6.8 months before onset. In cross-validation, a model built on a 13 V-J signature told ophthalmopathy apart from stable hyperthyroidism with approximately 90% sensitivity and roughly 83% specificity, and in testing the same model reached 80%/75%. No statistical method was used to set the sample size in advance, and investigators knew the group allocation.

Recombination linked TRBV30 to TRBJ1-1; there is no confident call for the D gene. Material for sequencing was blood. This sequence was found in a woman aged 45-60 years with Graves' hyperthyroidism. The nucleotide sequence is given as TGTGCCTGGGGTCGAACCCGAGAGAACACTGAAGCTTTCTTT. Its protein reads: CAWGRTRENTEAFF.